This T cell receptor beta chain was profiled in a study of T cells after yellow fever vaccination. On the study more broadly: SMART-Seq v4 Ultra Low Input served to prepare low-cell-number fractions.

Study findings and constraints: In post-booster samples, most primary-vaccination clones reappeared (roughly 96% CD4, about 91% CD8). Abundant bulk-population clonotypes could contaminate the FACS-sorted repertoires.

A word on this clonotype: Its specificity is not known.

A process of 5'RACE template switching, which added a universal primer site and UMIs, was used to make TCR cDNA. Each CDR3 protein gets one entry after TCRdb re-called the 5' RACE reads with MiXCR. The sample includes about 350,000 distinct CDR3 sequences, around 13% of them seen just once. Sequenced here: CD4+ T cells sorted from PBMCs, sampled 15 days after the yellow fever booster vaccination. This clonotype was sampled from a man aged 18 to 29 who received the YFV17D yellow fever vaccine.

The CDR3 bases are TGCAGTGCTAGCCCGGGACCCGGCCCCTACGAGCAGTACGTC. It is translated as CSASPGPGPYEQYV. This chain uses TRBV20-1 with TRBJ2-7; D might be TRBD1 or TRBD2, each matching 5 bases. The CDR3 extends over 14 amino acids. Trimming shortened V by 3 bases and J by 2 bases, and 14 bases separated the two germline ends. Germline V CDR1 and CDR2: DFQATT, SNEGSKA (reference sequence).